This section outlines one T cell receptor (beta chain) sequence together with its context. The data originate from a study of preoperative IRX-2 immunotherapy in early breast cancer. The treatment was: preoperative locoregional IRX-2 cytokine immunotherapy. Patients received preoperative, locoregional IRX-2 cytokine immunotherapy in a phase Ib study. TCRdb keeps only in-frame clones here, not all; method: immunoSEQ multiplex PCR. The sample yields around 25,000 clones, around 80% seen once. Germline V gene lookup returns CDR1 SGHVS and CDR2 FNYEAQ. Trimming stripped 10 bases from V and 7 bases from J, with 23 bases between. The CDR3 sequence is 14 residues long.

The chain couples TRBV7-6 to TRBJ2-7; TRBD2 might be the D (7 bases). Sequenced here: lymph node tissue, sampled after IRX-2 immunotherapy. The clonotype comes from a human donor with breast cancer. The CDR3 coding sequence is TGTGCCACCACAAGACCCGGGGGGCACGGGGAGCAGTACTTC. This gives the protein CATTRPGGHGEQYF.